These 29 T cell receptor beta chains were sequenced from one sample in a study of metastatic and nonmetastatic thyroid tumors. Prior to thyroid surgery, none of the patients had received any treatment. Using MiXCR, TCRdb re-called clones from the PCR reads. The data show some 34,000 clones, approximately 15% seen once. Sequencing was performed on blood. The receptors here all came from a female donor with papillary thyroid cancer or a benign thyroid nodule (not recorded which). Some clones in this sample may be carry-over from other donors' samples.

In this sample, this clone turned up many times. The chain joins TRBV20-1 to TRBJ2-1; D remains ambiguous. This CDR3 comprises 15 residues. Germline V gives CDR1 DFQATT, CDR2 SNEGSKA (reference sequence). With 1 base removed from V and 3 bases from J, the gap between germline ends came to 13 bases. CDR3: CSARGEGADYNEQFF. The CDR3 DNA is TGCAGTGCTAGAGGGGAAGGCGCGGACTACAATGAGCAGTTCTTC.

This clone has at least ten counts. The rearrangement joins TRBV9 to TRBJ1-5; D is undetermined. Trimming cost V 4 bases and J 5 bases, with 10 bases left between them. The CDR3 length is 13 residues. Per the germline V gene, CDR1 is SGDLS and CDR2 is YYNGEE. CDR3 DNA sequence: TGTGCCAGCAGCCTTGACCCGGATCAGCCCCAGCATTTT. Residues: CASSLDPDQPQHF.

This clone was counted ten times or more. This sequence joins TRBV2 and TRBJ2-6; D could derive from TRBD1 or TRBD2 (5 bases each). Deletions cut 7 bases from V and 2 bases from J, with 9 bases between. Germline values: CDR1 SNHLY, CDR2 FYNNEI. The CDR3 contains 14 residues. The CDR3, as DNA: TGTGCCAGCAAATGGGGACCTGGGGCCAACGTCCTGACTTTC. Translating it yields CASKWGPGANVLTF.

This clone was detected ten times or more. The CDR3 reads CASSQPGLAGGEDTGELFF. CDR3 nucleotides: TGTGCCAGCAGCCAACCCGGACTAGCGGGAGGGGAAGACACCGGGGAGCTGTTTTTT. The genes are TRBV3-1 and TRBJ2-2; 15 bases align to TRBD2. CDR3 length equals 19 residues. The junction had 7 bases not matched to a gene; V was cut back by 2 bases and J by 3 bases. Per the germline V gene, CDR1 is LGHDT and CDR2 is YNNKEL (reference sequence). The full variable domain, rest sourced from reference TRBV3-1 and TRBJ2-2, is DTAVSQTPKYLVTQMGNDKSIKCEQNLGHDTMYWYKQDSKKFLKIMFSYNNKELIINETVPNRFSPKSPDKAHLNLHINSLELGDSAVYFCASSQPGLAGGEDTGELFFGEGSRLTVL.

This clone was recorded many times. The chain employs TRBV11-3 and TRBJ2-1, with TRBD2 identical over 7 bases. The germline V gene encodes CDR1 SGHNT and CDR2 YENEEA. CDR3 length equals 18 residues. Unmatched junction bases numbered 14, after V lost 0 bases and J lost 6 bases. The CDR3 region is CASSLDSRLAVGGNEQFF. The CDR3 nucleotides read TGTGCCAGCAGCTTAGATAGTCGTCTAGCGGTTGGAGGCAATGAGCAGTTCTTC.

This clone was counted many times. CDR3 bases: TGTGCCAGCATTATGACAGGGTTCACCGGGGAGCTGTTTTTT. Translated: CASIMTGFTGELFF. The chain is built from TRBV12-3 or TRBV12-4 and TRBJ2-2; TRBD1 matches 7 bases. CDR3 length: 14 amino acids. J gave up 4 bases and V 7 bases, and 6 bases lay outside the gene matches.

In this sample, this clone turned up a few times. The CDR3 DNA reads as TGTGCCAGCAGTTTAGCGGGGGGTCCCCAAGAGACCCAGTACTTC. Protein product: CASSLAGGPQETQYF. The V gene is TRBV12-3 or TRBV12-4, the J gene TRBJ2-5; possible D gene TRBD2, 6 bases. Trimming shortened V by 0 bases and J by 1 base, and 9 bases separated the two germline ends. The CDR3 is 15 amino acids.

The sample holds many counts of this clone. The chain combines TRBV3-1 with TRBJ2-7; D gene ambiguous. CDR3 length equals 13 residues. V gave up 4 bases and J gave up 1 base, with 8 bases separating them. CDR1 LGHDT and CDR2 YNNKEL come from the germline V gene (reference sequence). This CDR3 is CASSRRRSYEQYF. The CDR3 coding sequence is TGTGCCAGCAGCCGACGGCGTTCCTACGAGCAGTACTTC.

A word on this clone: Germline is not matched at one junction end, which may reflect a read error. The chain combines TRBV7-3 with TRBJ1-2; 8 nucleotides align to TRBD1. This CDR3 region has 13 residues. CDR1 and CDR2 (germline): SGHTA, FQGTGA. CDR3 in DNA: TGTGCCAGCAGCGCAGGGGGCGACTATGGCTACGACTTC. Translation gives CASSAGGDYGYDF.

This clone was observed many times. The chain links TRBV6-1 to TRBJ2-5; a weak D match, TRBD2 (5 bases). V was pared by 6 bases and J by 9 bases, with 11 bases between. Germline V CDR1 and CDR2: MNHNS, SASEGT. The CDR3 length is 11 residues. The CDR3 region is CASSAGPAQYF. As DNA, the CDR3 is TGTGCCAGCAGCGCGGGTCCGGCCCAGTACTTC.

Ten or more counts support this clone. The CDR3 region is CASSPRGRFGYTF. The CDR3 coding sequence is TGTGCCAGCAGCCCGAGGGGGCGGTTTGGCTACACCTTC. The chain carries TRBV3-1 and TRBJ1-2; TRBD1 matches 7 bases. This CDR3 is 13 amino acids long. Germline V gene data show CDR1 as LGHDT and CDR2 as YNNKEL (reference sequence). The V gene end was trimmed by 4 bases and the J gene end by 7 bases; junction bases not matched to a gene: 6.

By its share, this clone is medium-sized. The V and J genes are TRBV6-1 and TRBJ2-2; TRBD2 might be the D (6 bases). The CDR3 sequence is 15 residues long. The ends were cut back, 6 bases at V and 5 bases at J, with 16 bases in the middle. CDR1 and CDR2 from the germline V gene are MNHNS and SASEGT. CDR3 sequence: CASRVTSYVTGELFF. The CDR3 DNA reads TGTGCCAGCAGGGTGACTAGTTATGTTACCGGGGAGCTGTTTTTT.

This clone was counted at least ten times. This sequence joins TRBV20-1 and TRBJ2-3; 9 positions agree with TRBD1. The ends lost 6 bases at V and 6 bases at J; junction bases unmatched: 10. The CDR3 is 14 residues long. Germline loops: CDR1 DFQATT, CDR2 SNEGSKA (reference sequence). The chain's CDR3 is CSARPGQGGDTQYF. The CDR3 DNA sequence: TGCAGTGCCCGACCGGGACAGGGTGGGGATACGCAGTATTTT.

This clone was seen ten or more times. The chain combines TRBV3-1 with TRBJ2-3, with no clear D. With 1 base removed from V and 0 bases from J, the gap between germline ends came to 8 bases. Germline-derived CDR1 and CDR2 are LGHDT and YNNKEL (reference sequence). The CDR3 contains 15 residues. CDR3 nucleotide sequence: TGTGCCAGCAGCCAAGCTTCCCTCAGCACAGATACGCAGTATTTT. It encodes CASSQASLSTDTQYF.

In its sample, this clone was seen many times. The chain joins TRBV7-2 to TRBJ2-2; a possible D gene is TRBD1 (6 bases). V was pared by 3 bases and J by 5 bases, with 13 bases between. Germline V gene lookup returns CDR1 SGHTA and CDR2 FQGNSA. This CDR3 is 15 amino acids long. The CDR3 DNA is TGTGCCAGCAGCTTTCATCCAGGGACAACCGGGGAGCTGTTTTTT. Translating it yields CASSFHPGTTGELFF.

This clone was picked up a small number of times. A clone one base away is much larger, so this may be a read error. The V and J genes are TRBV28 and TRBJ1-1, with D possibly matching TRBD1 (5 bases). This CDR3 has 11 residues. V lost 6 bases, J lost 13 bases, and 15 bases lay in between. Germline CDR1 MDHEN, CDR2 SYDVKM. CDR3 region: CASREMGGDFF. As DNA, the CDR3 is TGTGCCAGCAGAGAAATGGGGGGAGATTTCTTT.

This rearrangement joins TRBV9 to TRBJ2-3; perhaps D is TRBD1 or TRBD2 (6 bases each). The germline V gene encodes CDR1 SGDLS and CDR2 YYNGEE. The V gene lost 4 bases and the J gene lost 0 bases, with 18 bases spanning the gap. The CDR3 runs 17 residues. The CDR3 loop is CASSHWGVGGSTDTQYF. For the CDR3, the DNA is TGTGCCAGCAGCCATTGGGGTGTAGGGGGGAGCACAGATACGCAGTATTTT. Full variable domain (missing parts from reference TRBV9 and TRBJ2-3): DSGVTQTPKHLITATGQRVTLRCSPRSGDLSVYWYQQSLDQGLQFLIQYYNGEERAKGNILERFSAQQFPDLHSELNLSSLELGDSALYFCASSHWGVGGSTDTQYFGPGTRLTVL.

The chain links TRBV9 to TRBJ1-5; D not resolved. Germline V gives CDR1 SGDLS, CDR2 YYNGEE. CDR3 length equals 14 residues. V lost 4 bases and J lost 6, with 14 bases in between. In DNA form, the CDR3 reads TGTGCCAGCAGCCCAAGCCCTGCTGGTCAGCCCCAGCATTTT. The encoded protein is CASSPSPAGQPQHF.

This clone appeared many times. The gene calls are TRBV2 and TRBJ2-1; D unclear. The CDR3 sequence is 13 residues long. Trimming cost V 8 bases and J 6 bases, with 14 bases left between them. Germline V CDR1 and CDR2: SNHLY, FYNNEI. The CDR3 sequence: CASGPRVLNEQFF. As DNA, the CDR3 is TGTGCCAGCGGTCCTAGGGTCCTCAATGAGCAGTTCTTC.

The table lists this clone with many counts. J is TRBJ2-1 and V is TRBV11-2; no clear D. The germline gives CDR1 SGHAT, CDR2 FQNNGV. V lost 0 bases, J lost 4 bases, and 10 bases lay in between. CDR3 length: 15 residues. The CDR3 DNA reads TGTGCCAGCAGCTTAGAGAACTCCGGGTACAATGAGCAGTTCTTC. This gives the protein CASSLENSGYNEQFF. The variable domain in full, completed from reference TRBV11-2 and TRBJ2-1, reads EAGVAQSPRYKIIEKRQSVAFWCNPISGHATLYWYQQILGQGPKLLIQFQNNGVVDDSQLPKDRFSAERLKGVDSTLKIQPAKLEDSAVYLCASSLENSGYNEQFFGPGTRLTVL.

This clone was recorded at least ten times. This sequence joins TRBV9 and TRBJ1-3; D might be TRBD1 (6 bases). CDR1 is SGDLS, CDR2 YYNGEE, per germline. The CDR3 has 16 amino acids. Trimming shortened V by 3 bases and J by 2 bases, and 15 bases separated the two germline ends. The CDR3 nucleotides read TGTGCCAGCAGCGCCGGACAGCCTAGGACTGGAAACACCATATATTTT. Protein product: CASSAGQPRTGNTIYF.

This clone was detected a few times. This CDR3 reads CASSSSRGGVLSGYTF. The CDR3 region has the DNA TGTGCCAGCAGCTCCTCTCGGGGTGGGGTCCTTTCTGGCTACACCTTC. The chain recombines TRBV27 with TRBJ1-2; D remains unclear. Germline V lookup: CDR1 MNHEY, CDR2 SMNVEV (reference sequence). V gave up 6 bases and J gave up 7 bases, with 24 bases separating them. CDR3 length: 16 residues.

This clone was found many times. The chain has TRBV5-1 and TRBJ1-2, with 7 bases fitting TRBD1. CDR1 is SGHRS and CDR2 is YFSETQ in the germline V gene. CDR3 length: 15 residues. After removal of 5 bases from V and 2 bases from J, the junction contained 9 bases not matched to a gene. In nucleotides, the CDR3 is TGCGCCAGCAGTTTTGGGACAGAACAAAACTATGGCTACACCTTC. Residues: CASSFGTEQNYGYTF.

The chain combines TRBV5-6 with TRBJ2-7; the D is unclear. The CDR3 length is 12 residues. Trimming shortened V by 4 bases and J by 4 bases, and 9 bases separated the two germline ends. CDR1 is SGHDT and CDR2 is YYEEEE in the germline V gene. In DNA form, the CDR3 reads TGTGCCAGCAGCGCGAGCCCATACGAGCAGTACTTC. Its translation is CASSASPYEQYF.

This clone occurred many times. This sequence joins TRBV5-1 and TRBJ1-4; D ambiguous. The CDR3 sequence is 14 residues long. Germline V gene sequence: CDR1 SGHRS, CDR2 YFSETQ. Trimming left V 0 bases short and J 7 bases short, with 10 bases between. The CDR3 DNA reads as TGCGCCAGCAGCTTGGGGACGATGGGTGAAAAACTGTTTTTT. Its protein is CASSLGTMGEKLFF.

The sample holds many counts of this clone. The CDR3 region has the DNA TGTGCCACCAGCCGGGGCCCAGAGGGCAATCAGCCCCAGCATTTT. Its translation is CATSRGPEGNQPQHF. The chain combines TRBV15 with TRBJ1-5; D possibly corresponds to TRBD1 (5 bases). The V gene lost 5 bases and the J gene lost 2 bases, with 13 bases spanning the gap. Germline CDR1 reads LNHNV; CDR2 reads YYDKDF (reference sequence). This CDR3 has 15 amino acids.

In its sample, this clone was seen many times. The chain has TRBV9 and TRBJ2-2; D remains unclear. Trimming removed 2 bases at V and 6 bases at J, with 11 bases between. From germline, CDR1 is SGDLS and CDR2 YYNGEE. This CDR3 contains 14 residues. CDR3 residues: CASSVTPLSGELFF. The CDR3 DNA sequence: TGTGCCAGCAGCGTCACCCCGCTCTCCGGGGAGCTGTTTTTT.

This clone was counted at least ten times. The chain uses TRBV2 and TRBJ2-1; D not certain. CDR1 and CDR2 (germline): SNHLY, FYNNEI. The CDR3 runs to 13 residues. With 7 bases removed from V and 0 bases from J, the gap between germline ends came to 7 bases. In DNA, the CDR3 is TGTGCCAGCACTGCGGTCTCCTACAATGAGCAGTTCTTC. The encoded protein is CASTAVSYNEQFF.

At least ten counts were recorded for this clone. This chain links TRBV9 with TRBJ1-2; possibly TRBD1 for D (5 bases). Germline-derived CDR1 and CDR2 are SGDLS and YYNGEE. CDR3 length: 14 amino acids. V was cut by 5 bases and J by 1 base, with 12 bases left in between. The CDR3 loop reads CASRSEGRNYGYTF. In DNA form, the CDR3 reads TGTGCCAGCAGGAGTGAGGGGCGTAACTATGGCTACACCTTC.